These 25 T cell receptor beta chains originate from one sample sequenced in a study of blood T cell repertoires in COVID-19. TCRdb's copy holds only in-frame clones and misses some; the assay was immunoSEQ multiplex PCR. The repertoire consists of over 250,000 clones, with roughly 86% occurring once and the leading ten covering more than 1.5%. The sequenced sample was PBMCs or T cells enriched from blood (not recorded which). The receptors here all came from a woman aged 55-70 years who had recovered from COVID-19.

The chain combines TRBV6-5 with TRBJ2-7; 12 bases are a match to TRBD2. Germline V gene data show CDR1 as MNHEY and CDR2 as SVGAGI. The V gene end was trimmed by 8 bases and the J gene end by 7 bases; junction bases not matched to a gene: 3. This CDR3 has 12 residues. CDR3 in DNA: TGTGCCAGCCTAGCGGGAGGGTGGGAGCAGTACTTC. Its protein product is CASLAGGWEQYF.

The CDR3 sequence: CASRPTGGANEKLFF. The CDR3 region has the DNA TGTGCCAGCAGGCCAACAGGGGGTGCTAATGAAAAACTGTTTTTT. V gene TRBV2 combines with J gene TRBJ1-4, with 8 bases fitting TRBD1. The CDR3 extends over 15 amino acids. V dropped 6 bases and J dropped 3; count of bases not matched to a gene: 6. Germline V gives CDR1 SNHLY, CDR2 FYNNEI. The variable domain in full, with the rest retrieved from reference TRBV2 and TRBJ1-4, is EPEVTQTPSHQVTQMGQEVILRCVPISNHLYFYWYRQILGQKVEFLVSFYNNEISEKSEIFDDQFSVERPDGSNFTLKIRSTKLEDSAMYFCASRPTGGANEKLFFGSGTQLSVL.

This clone was found once. V gene TRBV28 combines with J gene TRBJ1-5; TRBD1 might be the D (6 bases). The CDR3 covers 13 residues. V shed 8 bases and J shed 7 bases, with 15 bases lying between them. Germline CDR1 and CDR2: MDHEN and SYDVKM. CDR3 coding DNA: TGTGCCAGCGCTTCCGGACAGTCGCAGCCCCAGCATTTT. It codes for CASASGQSQPQHF.

The V and J genes are TRBV28 and TRBJ2-7; TRBD2 aligns across 12 bases. J gave up 3 bases and V 9 bases, and 3 bases lay outside the gene matches. Germline V gives CDR1 MDHEN, CDR2 SYDVKM. The length of the CDR3 is 13 residues. The CDR3 is CASRTSGNYEQYF. The CDR3 DNA is TGTGCCAGTAGGACTAGCGGGAACTACGAGCAGTACTTC.

The rearrangement uses TRBV12-3 or TRBV12-4 and TRBJ2-1; perhaps TRBD1 as D (5 bases). The CDR3 extends over 11 amino acids. Trimming removed 5 bases from V and 8 bases from J, with 7 bases in between. CDR3 nucleotide sequence: TGTGCCAGCAGTAGGGGTGATGAGCAGTTCTTC. As protein: CASSRGDEQFF.

V gene TRBV7-9 combines with J gene TRBJ1-1; D might be TRBD1 (5 bases). Germline-derived CDR1 and CDR2 are SEHNR and FQNEAQ (reference sequence). V was pared by 3 bases and J by 4 bases, with 9 bases between. This CDR3 spans 13 amino acids. CDR3 sequence reads: CASSLQGSTEAFF. CDR3 bases: TGTGCCAGCAGCTTGCAGGGTTCCACTGAAGCTTTCTTT.

This chain connects TRBV30 to TRBJ1-2; D not resolved. The CDR3 totals 13 residues. Trimming left V 2 bases short and J 5 bases short, with 12 bases between. CDR1 and CDR2 (germline): GTSNPN, SVGIG (reference sequence). The CDR3: CAWSSRPTYGYTF. Here the CDR3 DNA reads TGTGCCTGGAGTAGTCGTCCGACTTATGGCTACACCTTC.

The chain links TRBV7-2 to TRBJ2-3, with TRBD2 as a possible D gene (7 bases). Germline CDR1 and CDR2: SGHTA and FQGNSA. The V end was cut by 5 bases, the J end by 3 bases, with 18 bases between. The CDR3 is 16 amino acids. The DNA of the CDR3 is TGTGCCAGCAGCGTTGGGGGGGCACACATTACAGATACGCAGTATTTT. It encodes CASSVGGAHITDTQYF.

The chain has TRBV7-2 and TRBJ1-1; weak D call: TRBD1 (6 bases). The ends were cut back, 3 bases at V and 4 bases at J, with 27 bases in the middle. Germline V gives CDR1 SGHTA, CDR2 FQGNSA. The CDR3 totals 19 residues. The CDR3 DNA sequence: TGTGCCAGCAGCTTGGGGGCTGGTGGACATTCCCCACGGAGCACTGAAGCTTTCTTT. It translates to CASSLGAGGHSPRSTEAFF.

This chain connects TRBV30 to TRBJ2-1; D not certain. The germline V and J ends were trimmed by 5 bases and 5 bases, with 22 bases remaining between them. The germline CDR1 and CDR2 sequences are GTSNPN and SVGIG (reference sequence). The CDR3 sequence is 16 residues long. CDR3 region: CAWGFLGIGLNNEQFF. The CDR3 region has the DNA TGTGCCTGGGGGTTCCTTGGCATTGGCCTGAACAATGAGCAGTTCTTC.

This clone has just one count. This chain uses TRBV5-4 with TRBJ1-1, with D perhaps matching TRBD1 (6 bases). V was trimmed by 1 base and J by 1 base, leaving 11 bases between them. The CDR3 length is 15 residues. The V gene's germline CDR1 is SGHNT and CDR2 YYREEE (reference sequence). This CDR3 reads CASSLIGQRNTEAFF. CDR3 sequence (DNA): TGTGCCAGCAGCTTGATCGGACAGAGGAACACTGAAGCTTTCTTT.

The chain links TRBV7-2 to TRBJ2-1, with 10 bases aligning to TRBD1. V gave up 2 bases and J gave up 7 bases; unmatched junction bases: 8. The CDR3 runs to 16 residues. Per the germline V gene, CDR1 is SGHTA and CDR2 is FQGNSA. CDR3: CASSLPGTGAWNEQFF. Written as DNA, the CDR3 is TGTGCCAGCAGCTTACCCGGGACAGGGGCGTGGAATGAGCAGTTCTTC. The whole variable domain, remainder taken from reference TRBV7-2 and TRBJ2-1, is GAGVSQSPSNKVTEKGKDVELRCDPISGHTALYWYRQSLGQGLEFLIYFQGNSAPDKSGLPSDRFSAERTGGSVSTLTIQRTQQEDSAVYLCASSLPGTGAWNEQFFGPGTRLTVL.

The chain is built from TRBV2 and TRBJ2-3, with 7 bases matching TRBD1. There are 15 residues in the CDR3. The V and J ends lost 2 bases and 0 bases, in that order; junction bases with no gene match: 2. Germline values: CDR1 SNHLY, CDR2 FYNNEI. The CDR3 DNA sequence: TGTGCCAGCAGTGAAAACAGGGGAAGCACAGATACGCAGTATTTT. Translated: CASSENRGSTDTQYF.

V gene TRBV28 combines with J gene TRBJ2-5; D is possibly TRBD1 (7 bases). CDR1 and CDR2 from the germline V gene are MDHEN and SYDVKM. The CDR3 consists of 16 residues. Trimming pared 8 bases from V and 3 bases from J, leaving 22 bases between. The CDR3 is CASSIAGGPGKETQYF. The CDR3 DNA reads TGTGCCAGCTCTATAGCAGGGGGGCCGGGCAAAGAGACCCAGTACTTC.

The CDR3 here is CASEGLPTYEQYF. For the CDR3, the DNA is TGTGCCAGCGAGGGACTGCCAACCTACGAGCAGTACTTC. The chain uses TRBV2 and TRBJ2-7; weak D call: TRBD2 (6 bases). Germline V gene sequence: CDR1 SNHLY, CDR2 FYNNEI. This CDR3 is built from 13 residues. V dropped 8 bases and J dropped 2 bases, with 13 bases sitting between them.

This clone was found many times. This chain links TRBV27 with TRBJ1-2; perhaps TRBD1 as D (5 bases). With 5 bases removed from V and 3 bases from J, the gap between germline ends came to 19 bases. Germline CDR1 is MNHEY and CDR2 is SMNVEV (reference sequence). CDR3 length: 16 residues. The CDR3 region is CASSPGGGKQYYGYTF. CDR3 coding DNA: TGTGCCAGCAGTCCCGGGGGGGGGAAACAATACTATGGCTACACCTTC.

The chain links TRBV10-1 to TRBJ1-1, with 7 bases matching TRBD1. The trim removed 0 bases at V and 4 bases at J, leaving 11 bases unmatched. The CDR3 spans 17 residues. Germline V lookup: CDR1 WNHNN, CDR2 SYGVQD (reference sequence). CDR3: CASSESPFDRAGTEAFF. The CDR3 coding sequence is TGCGCCAGCAGTGAGTCCCCTTTCGACAGGGCGGGCACTGAAGCTTTCTTT.

This chain joins TRBV7-9 and TRBJ2-7, with TRBD2 identical over 8 bases. The CDR3 has 13 amino acids. Germline-derived CDR1 and CDR2 are SEHNR and FQNEAQ (reference sequence). Losses at the gene ends were 2 bases for V and 9 bases for J; bases not matched to a gene: 6. Here the CDR3 reads CASSLSTSGGQYF. The DNA for the CDR3 is TGTGCCAGCAGCTTAAGTACAAGCGGGGGGCAGTACTTC.

In its sample, this clone was seen a few times. The chain couples TRBV5-1 to TRBJ2-5, with D possibly TRBD1 on 6 matching bases. Trimming shortened V by 0 bases and J by 5 bases, and 11 bases separated the two germline ends. CDR1 and CDR2 (germline): SGHRS, YFSETQ. The CDR3 is 14 amino acids. The chain's CDR3 is CASSLDSTGETQYF. CDR3 in DNA: TGCGCCAGCAGCTTGGATAGTACAGGGGAGACCCAGTACTTC.

This sequence joins TRBV5-1 and TRBJ2-7; 7 bases agree with TRBD1. The trim removed 3 bases at V and 0 bases at J, leaving 3 bases unmatched. Germline V lookup: CDR1 SGHRS, CDR2 YFSETQ. The CDR3 is made up of 14 amino acids. The CDR3 region has the DNA TGCGCCAGCAGCTCCGGACAGGTCTCCTACGAGCAGTACTTC. This encodes CASSSGQVSYEQYF.

The chain combines TRBV5-1 with TRBJ1-4, with 9 bases fitting TRBD1. Trimming at V came to 4 bases and at J to 8 bases, leaving 6 bases not matched to a gene. Germline CDR1 and CDR2: SGHRS and YFSETQ. This CDR3 is 14 amino acids long. The CDR3 DNA reads as TGCGCCAGCAGCGATACAGGGGGCGCAGAAAAACTGTTTTTT. It codes for CASSDTGGAEKLFF.

The chain combines TRBV2 with TRBJ2-7, with 7 nucleotides matching TRBD2. This CDR3 contains 17 residues. With V trimmed by 0 bases and J by 3 bases, 11 bases remained unmatched. Germline V gene sequence: CDR1 SNHLY, CDR2 FYNNEI. Written as DNA, the CDR3 is TGTGCCAGCAGTGAAGCGCTGGGGAGGGCCGATTACTACGAGCAGTACTTC. Translated: CASSEALGRADYYEQYF.

This sequence joins TRBV4-1 and TRBJ2-3, with a weak D call TRBD2 (7 bases). This CDR3 region has 19 residues. V lost 0 bases and J lost 7, with 26 bases in between. Germline V gives CDR1 MGHRA, CDR2 YSYEKL. The CDR3 loop reads CASSQEGGGTTRRGNTQYF. The DNA of the CDR3 is TGCGCCAGCAGCCAAGAGGGGGGGGGTACCACCCGGAGGGGGAATACGCAGTATTTT.

The rearrangement joins TRBV27 to TRBJ1-5; the D is unclear. V lost 3 bases and J 4 bases, leaving 13 bases between the germline ends. The CDR3 runs 15 residues. The germline gives CDR1 MNHEY, CDR2 SMNVEV (reference sequence). The CDR3 DNA follows: TGTGCCAGCAGTTTCCGGGGTAGGTCTAATCAGCCCCAGCATTTT. As protein: CASSFRGRSNQPQHF.

The count of this clone is one. V gene TRBV28 combines with J gene TRBJ1-6; D gene ambiguous. CDR1 MDHEN and CDR2 SYDVKM come from the germline V gene. CDR3 length equals 17 residues. V lost 6 bases to trimming and J lost 0 bases, with 15 bases between them. The CDR3 nucleotides read TGTGCCAGCAGAGACTTGGCGGGGAGCTCCTATAATTCACCCCTCCACTTT. Translating gives CASRDLAGSSYNSPLHF.